Shown below are 19 T cell receptor beta chains from a single sample sequenced in a study of beta chain features in type 1 diabetes. cDNA synthesis used the whole RNA isolate, giving expressed TCRB sequences. Here immunoSEQ multiplex PCR was the method, and the copy in TCRdb shows in-frame clones only, minus some. The sample includes 430,000 or so clones, over 10% of them seen just once. Sequences were obtained from naive CD4+ T cells from blood. These receptors all stem from a woman younger than 35 in good health.

The genes are TRBV2 and TRBJ2-7, with D perhaps TRBD2 (6 bases). Germline V CDR1 and CDR2: SNHLY, FYNNEI. V dropped 8 bases and J dropped 6 bases, with 17 bases sitting between them. The CDR3 contains 13 residues. CDR3 loop: CASSRGGTSEQYF. As DNA, the CDR3 is TGTGCCAGCTCCCGAGGCGGGACTTCCGAGCAGTACTTC.

This clone was detected a few times. This chain connects TRBV6-5 to TRBJ2-6; D is unclear. This CDR3 comprises 15 residues. Germline-derived CDR1 and CDR2 are MNHEY and SVGAGI. Trimming pared 2 bases from V and 4 bases from J, leaving 9 bases between. In nucleotides, the CDR3 is TGTGCCAGCAGTTACGAGAGCACGGGGGCCAACGTCCTGACTTTC. Protein: CASSYESTGANVLTF.

The sample holds a few counts of this clone. The chain carries TRBV28 and TRBJ2-1; TRBD2 matches at 8 bases. The V gene end was trimmed by 0 bases and the J gene end by 6 bases; junction bases not matched to a gene: 10. The CDR3 totals 17 residues. Germline V CDR1 and CDR2: MDHEN, SYDVKM. The CDR3 DNA reads TGTGCCAGCAGTTTATGGTCCCGCGGGAGGCGTGGCAATGAGCAGTTCTTC. Its protein product is CASSLWSRGRRGNEQFF.

This clone showed up just a few times. The rearrangement uses TRBV9 and TRBJ2-7, with D unclear. The CDR3 has 10 amino acids. The V gene's germline CDR1 is SGDLS and CDR2 YYNGEE. Trimming removed 2 bases from V and 3 bases from J, with 0 bases in between. The DNA of the CDR3 is TGTGCCAGCAGCGTCTACGAGCAGTACGTC. Translating it yields CASSVYEQYV.

This clone showed up just a few times. CDR3 loop: CASSPFEGGPFLFF. CDR3 coding DNA: TGTGCCAGCAGCCCGTTTGAGGGGGGCCCTTTTCTGTTCTTC. The chain employs TRBV7-3 and TRBJ2-1; D may match TRBD1 or TRBD2 (6 bases each). In germline, CDR1 is SGHTA, CDR2 FQGTGA. Trimming took off 5 bases at V and 15 bases at J, with 23 bases between the two ends. The CDR3 has 14 residues.

The rearrangement joins TRBV5-6 to TRBJ2-1; 8 bases are a match to TRBD1. The CDR3 is 15 residues long. Germline V gene sequence: CDR1 SGHDT, CDR2 YYEEEE. V was pared by 1 base and J by 6 bases, with 6 bases of the junction left unmatched. CDR3 amino acids: CASSLRGTGINEQFF. The DNA of the CDR3 is TGTGCCAGCAGCTTGCGAGGGACAGGTATCAATGAGCAGTTCTTC.

CDR3 DNA sequence: TGTGCCAGCAGCCCCCGCGGACTAGCGGGGACCCATGAGCAGTTCTTC. Translated, it gives CASSPRGLAGTHEQFF. The chain uses TRBV7-3 and TRBJ2-1, with 12 nucleotides matching TRBD2. Germline V gives CDR1 SGHTA, CDR2 FQGTGA. The CDR3 is made up of 16 amino acids. With V trimmed by 5 bases and J by 8 bases, 10 bases remained unmatched.

The V gene is TRBV7-2, the J gene TRBJ1-2; tentatively, D is TRBD1 (5 bases). The V end lost 10 bases, the J end lost 1 base, and 16 bases lay between the germline ends. CDR1 and CDR2 from the germline V gene are SGHTA and FQGNSA. The CDR3 runs to 14 residues. This chain's CDR3 is CATHRAGGNYGYTF. The CDR3 DNA sequence: TGTGCCACCCATCGGGCCGGGGGTAACTATGGCTACACCTTC.

Only a few counts were recorded for this clone. The chain recombines TRBV18 with TRBJ2-5; TRBD1 matches at 11 bases. Germline V lookup: CDR1 KGHSH, CDR2 LQKENI. V lost 3 bases to trimming and J lost 1 base; unmatched junction nucleotides: 10. This CDR3 is built from 18 residues. CDR3 DNA: TGTGCCAGCTCACCGCGGAGGACAGGGGGCAGTATCCAAGAGACCCAGTACTTC. Its protein product is CASSPRRTGGSIQETQYF.

This clone was observed a handful of times. The rearrangement joins TRBV4-1 to TRBJ1-1, with a weak D call TRBD1 (5 bases). The ends were cut back, 10 bases at V and 10 bases at J, with 22 bases in the middle. The CDR3 runs 13 residues. CDR1 MGHRA and CDR2 YSYEKL come from the germline V gene. The CDR3 DNA is TGCGCCACAAAGACATTTGGGGGTCATAGAGCTTTCTTT. This translates into CATKTFGGHRAFF.

This clone was observed a few times. The rearrangement joins TRBV2 to TRBJ2-7; 7 bases line up with TRBD1. V shed 4 bases and J 6 bases; nucleotides not matched to a gene: 6. Germline V gives CDR1 SNHLY, CDR2 FYNNEI. The CDR3 is 13 residues long. The CDR3 region has the DNA TGTGCCAGCAGTGGACAGGGCAACGGCGAGCAGTACTTC. This codes for CASSGQGNGEQYF.

The genes are TRBV4-2 and TRBJ1-4; 9 positions agree with TRBD1. V dropped 3 bases and J dropped 4; count of bases not matched to a gene: 9. Per germline, CDR1 LGHNA and CDR2 YNFKEQ. This CDR3 is built from 17 residues. The CDR3: CASSQGGQGKINEKLFF. The CDR3 DNA reads TGTGCCAGCAGCCAGGGGGGACAGGGAAAGATTAATGAAAAACTGTTTTTT.

This clone was found a few times. The chain couples TRBV2 to TRBJ2-1; D is unresolved. Germline V gene data show CDR1 as SNHLY and CDR2 as FYNNEI. V lost 1 base and J lost 9, with 10 bases in between. The CDR3 has 13 residues. The CDR3 sequence: CASSEGDKVEQFF. CDR3 in DNA: TGTGCCAGCAGTGAAGGGGATAAAGTTGAGCAGTTCTTC.

This sequence joins TRBV7-2 and TRBJ2-1, with D perhaps TRBD2 (6 bases). Germline V gives CDR1 SGHTA, CDR2 FQGNSA. The CDR3 totals 13 residues. V lost 3 bases, J lost 7 bases, and 10 bases lay in between. CDR3 nucleotides: TGTGCCAGCAGCTTGTGGCTAGCGAATGAGCAGTTCTTC. As protein: CASSLWLANEQFF.

This chain connects TRBV27 to TRBJ2-3; the D gene could be TRBD1 or TRBD2 (7 bases each). CDR1 MNHEY and CDR2 SMNVEV come from the germline V gene (reference sequence). V was cut by 5 bases and J by 2 bases, with 14 bases left in between. This CDR3 comprises 15 residues. CDR3 bases: TGTGCCAGCAGTCCCGGGGGGACAGCCACAGATACGCAGTATTTT. This translates into CASSPGGTATDTQYF.

This sequence joins TRBV18 and TRBJ2-7, with 9 bases aligning to TRBD1. In germline, CDR1 is KGHSH, CDR2 LQKENI. This CDR3 is built from 14 residues. V shed 8 bases and J 1 base; nucleotides not matched to a gene: 6. The CDR3 here is CASNRGQGSYEQYF. The CDR3 DNA follows: TGTGCCAGCAATAGGGGACAGGGTTCCTACGAGCAGTACTTC.

This chain links TRBV12-5 with TRBJ2-3; possibly TRBD1 or TRBD2 for D (5 bases each). CDR3 size: 13 residues. Germline V gene data show CDR1 as LGHNT and CDR2 as FRNRAP. V gave up 7 bases and J gave up 5 bases, with 13 bases separating them. CDR3 sequence reads: CASAKERGDTQYF. CDR3 in DNA: TGTGCTAGTGCCAAAGAGAGGGGAGATACGCAGTATTTT.

The chain links TRBV18 to TRBJ1-5; no clear D. Germline V gives CDR1 KGHSH, CDR2 LQKENI. There are 12 residues in the CDR3. Deletions cut 4 bases from V and 9 bases from J, with 10 bases between. The CDR3 reads CASSLAMGPQHF. The CDR3, as DNA: TGTGCCAGCTCACTAGCCATGGGGCCCCAGCATTTT.

This clone was found a few times. The chain links TRBV7-9 to TRBJ1-2; 9 nucleotides agree with TRBD1. V gave up 5 bases and J gave up 7 bases; unmatched junction bases: 5. CDR1 is SEHNR and CDR2 is FQNEAQ in the germline V gene (reference sequence). The CDR3 is 13 amino acids. For the CDR3, the DNA is TGTGCCAGCAGCGTGGACAGGGGCTCTGGCTACACCTTC. Its protein is CASSVDRGSGYTF.